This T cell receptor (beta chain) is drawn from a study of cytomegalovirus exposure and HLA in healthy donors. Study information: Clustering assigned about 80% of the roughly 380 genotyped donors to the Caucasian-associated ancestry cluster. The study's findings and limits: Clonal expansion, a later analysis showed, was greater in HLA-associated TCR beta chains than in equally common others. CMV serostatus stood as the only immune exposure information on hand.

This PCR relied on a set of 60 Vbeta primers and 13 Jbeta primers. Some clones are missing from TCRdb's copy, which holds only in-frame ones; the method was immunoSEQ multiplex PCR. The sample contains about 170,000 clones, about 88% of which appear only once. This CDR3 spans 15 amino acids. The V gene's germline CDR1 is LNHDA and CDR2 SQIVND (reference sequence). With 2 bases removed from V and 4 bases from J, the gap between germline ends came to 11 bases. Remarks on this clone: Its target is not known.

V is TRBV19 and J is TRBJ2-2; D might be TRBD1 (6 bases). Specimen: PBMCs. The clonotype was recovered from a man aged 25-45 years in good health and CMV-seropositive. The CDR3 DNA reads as TGTGCCAGTAGTATACGACAGGTTGGCACCGGGGAGCTGTTTTTT. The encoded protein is CASSIRQVGTGELFF.